This T cell receptor beta chain is from a study of shared clonotypes between healthy human individuals. Repertoires were generated with immunoSEQ multiplex PCR, while TCRdb's copy carries only in-frame clones and drops some. The top ten hold about 0.41% of the sample, which has about 2.5 million clones, around 90% seen once. Of note for this clone: Its specificity is not known.

Germline V lookup: CDR1 MNHEY, CDR2 SVGAGI. V lost 2 bases to trimming and J lost 5 bases, with 15 bases between them. The CDR3 is 16 residues long. Participating donors were healthy, HIV-negative adults free of recent acute infections or vaccinations. Study outcomes and limitations: Estimated richness was generally greater in naive than memory subsets.

Specimen: naive CD4+ T cells from PBMCs. Subset indicated: CD45RA+ positively selected. The chain links TRBV6-5 to TRBJ1-4; no clear D. The clonotype originates from a man aged 18 to 30 in good health. Some clones in this sample may be carry-over from other donors' samples. CDR3 protein: CASSYGQAAYNEKLFF. The CDR3, as DNA: TGTGCCAGCAGTTACGGGCAGGCAGCATACAATGAAAAACTGTTTTTT.